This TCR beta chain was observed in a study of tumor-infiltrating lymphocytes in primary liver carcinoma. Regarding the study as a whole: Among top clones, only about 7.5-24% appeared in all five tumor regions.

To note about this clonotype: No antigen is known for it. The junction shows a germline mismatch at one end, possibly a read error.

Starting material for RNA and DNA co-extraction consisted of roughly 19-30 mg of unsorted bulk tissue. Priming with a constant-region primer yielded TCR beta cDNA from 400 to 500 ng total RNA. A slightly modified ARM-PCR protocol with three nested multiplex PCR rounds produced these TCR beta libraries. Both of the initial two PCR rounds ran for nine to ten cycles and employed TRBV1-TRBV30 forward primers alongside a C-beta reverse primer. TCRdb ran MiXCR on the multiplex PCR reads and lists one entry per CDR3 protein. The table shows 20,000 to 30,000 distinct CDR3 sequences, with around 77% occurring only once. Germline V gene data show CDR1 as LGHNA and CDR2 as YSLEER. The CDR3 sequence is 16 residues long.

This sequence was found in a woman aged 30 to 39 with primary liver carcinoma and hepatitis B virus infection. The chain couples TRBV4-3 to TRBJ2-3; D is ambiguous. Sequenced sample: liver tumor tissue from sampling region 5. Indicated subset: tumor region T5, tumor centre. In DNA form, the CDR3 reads TGCGCCAGCAGCCAAGGTTTTGCGGTAGCCATGCATACACAGTATTTT. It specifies CASSQGFAVAMHTQYF.